Sequencing of this TCR beta chain was carried out in a study of T cells in Graves' hyperthyroidism and ophthalmopathy. Authors of the study amplified TCR beta CDR3 regions from RNA transcripts. The HTBI primer set served for first-round RT-PCR of the TCR CDR3. TCRdb fed the multiplex PCR reads into MiXCR, producing one record per CDR3 protein. The sample holds hundreds of thousands of distinct CDR3 sequences, roughly 40% seen once. The CDR3 length is 14 residues. V dropped 5 bases and J dropped 7; count of bases not matched to a gene: 5. This clonotype was counted ten times or more. Its cognate antigen is unknown. Overall study findings and caveats: In simple terms, a model built on 13 V-J features told ophthalmopathy apart from stable hyperthyroidism.

Sequences were obtained from blood. The clonotype originates from a man between 18 and 29 years old with Graves' hyperthyroidism. The chain links TRBV12-3 or TRBV12-4 to TRBJ1-6, with 7 bases that match TRBD1. The CDR3 region has the DNA TGTGCCAGCAGTGGGACAGTAGCAAATTCACCCCTCCACTTT. Translating it yields CASSGTVANSPLHF.